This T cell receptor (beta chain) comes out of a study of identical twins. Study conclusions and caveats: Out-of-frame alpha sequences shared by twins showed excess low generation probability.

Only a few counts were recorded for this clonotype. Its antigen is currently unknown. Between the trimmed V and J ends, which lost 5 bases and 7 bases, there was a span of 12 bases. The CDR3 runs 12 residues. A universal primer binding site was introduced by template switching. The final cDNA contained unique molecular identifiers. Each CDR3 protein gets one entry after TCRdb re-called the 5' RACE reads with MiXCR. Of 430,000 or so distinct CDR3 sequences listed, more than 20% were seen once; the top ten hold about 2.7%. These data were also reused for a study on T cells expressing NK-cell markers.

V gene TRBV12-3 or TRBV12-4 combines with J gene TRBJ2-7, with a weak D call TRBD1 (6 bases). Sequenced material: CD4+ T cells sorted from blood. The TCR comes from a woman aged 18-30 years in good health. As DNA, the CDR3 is TGTGCCAGCAGTAACAGGGTATGGGAGCAGTACTTC. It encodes CASSNRVWEQYF.